This T cell receptor beta chain was profiled in a study of OX40 agonist ivuxolimab in advanced cancers. Study background: A history of anti-PD-1, anti-PD-L1 or anti-CTLA-4 therapy was acceptable, and 40% to 45% had some.

This clone appeared once. The antigen remains undetermined. This table comes from immunoSEQ multiplex PCR, and its TCRdb copy is limited to in-frame clones, with some not included. In the table there are 60,000 to 75,000 clones, roughly 86% of which are singletons. The V end lost 4 bases, the J end lost 12 bases, and 12 bases lay between the germline ends. CDR3 length: 12 amino acids. CDR1 is MNHEY, CDR2 SVGAGI, per germline. Findings and caveats of the study: The study found among the lowest clonal expansion in partial responders at 0.1-3.0 mg/kg.

The sequenced sample was CD4+ or CD8+ T cells sorted from blood, obtained in a trial of the OX40 agonist ivuxolimab. The V call is TRBV6-5, the J call TRBJ1-4; D is uncertain. This clonotype was sampled from an adult with an advanced solid tumor such as melanoma, head and neck, liver or kidney cancer. The CDR3 protein is CASSSVGKELFF. The CDR3 DNA sequence: TGTGCCAGCAGTTCCGTGGGGAAAGAACTGTTTTTT.